A single sample gave rise to the 18 T cell receptor beta chains below, sequenced in a study of blood T cell repertoires in COVID-19. Libraries were prepared by immunoSEQ multiplex PCR; TCRdb keeps only in-frame clonotypes and omits some of them. This sample has tens of thousands of clones, with about four fifths found just once. Source material: peripheral blood. The receptors derive from a woman at least 80 years old with acute or convalescent COVID-19.

The gene calls are TRBV6-5 and TRBJ2-1; 9 nucleotides align to TRBD2. From germline, CDR1 is MNHEY and CDR2 SVGAGI. The V and J ends lost 5 bases and 12 bases, in that order; junction bases with no gene match: 14. The CDR3 sequence is 15 residues long. CDR3 residues: CASSPGTSLVKWQFF. The CDR3 DNA follows: TGTGCCAGCAGTCCCGGGACTAGCCTTGTCAAGTGGCAGTTCTTC.

The rearrangement uses TRBV7-6 and TRBJ1-6, with TRBD1 matching over 8 bases. The junction had 16 bases not matched to a gene; V was cut back by 2 bases and J by 7 bases. This CDR3 region has 19 residues. CDR1 and CDR2 (germline): SGHVS, FNYEAQ. The CDR3 region is CASSLFGQGYSGGNSPLHF. The CDR3 DNA is TGTGCCAGCAGCTTATTTGGACAGGGTTATTCAGGAGGAAATTCACCCCTCCACTTT.

The chain uses TRBV5-4 and TRBJ2-7; 9 nucleotides agree with TRBD1. The length of the CDR3 is 15 residues. V gave up 0 bases and J gave up 2 bases; unmatched junction bases: 3. Germline V lookup: CDR1 SGHNT, CDR2 YYREEE (reference sequence). The CDR3 spells CASSLGGQGTYEQYF. In DNA, the CDR3 is TGTGCCAGCAGCTTGGGGGGACAGGGAACCTACGAGCAGTACTTC. The full variable domain, rest sourced from reference TRBV5-4 and TRBJ2-7, is ETGVTQSPTHLIKTRGQQVTLRCSSQSGHNTVSWYQQALGQGPQFIFQYYREEENGRGNFPPRFSGLQFPNYSSELNVNALELDDSALYLCASSLGGQGTYEQYFGPGTRLTVT.

This chain uses TRBV7-8 with TRBJ2-7, with 9 bases identical to TRBD1. The CDR3 sequence is 15 residues long. The germline gives CDR1 SGHVS, CDR2 FQNEAQ. The J segment lost 5 bases and the V segment lost 5 bases, leaving 10 bases of the junction unmatched. The CDR3 sequence is CASSPAWDRVNEQYF. Here the CDR3 DNA reads TGTGCCAGCAGCCCGGCCTGGGACAGGGTAAACGAGCAGTACTTC.

CDR3 in amino acids: CASSLDQGTDTQYF. In nucleotides, the CDR3 is TGCGCCAGCAGCTTGGACCAGGGCACAGATACGCAGTATTTT. The genes are TRBV5-1 and TRBJ2-3; unclear D gene. CDR1 SGHRS and CDR2 YFSETQ come from the germline V gene. The V end was cut by 0 bases, the J end by 1 base, with 6 bases between. The CDR3 loop spans 14 amino acids.

The chain joins TRBV3-1 (or the pseudogene TRBV3-2) to TRBJ2-3; D may be TRBD1 (5 bases). V lost 8 bases, J lost 0 bases, and 12 bases lay in between. Germline V lookup: CDR1 LGHDT, CDR2 YNNKEL (reference sequence). The CDR3 has 14 residues. The DNA for the CDR3 is TGTGCCAGCGGAAGGGGTTCTAGCACAGATACGCAGTATTTT. Translation: CASGRGSSTDTQYF.

V usage is TRBV5-1 and J usage is TRBJ1-6; 9 nucleotides match TRBD1. The CDR3 extends over 15 amino acids. The trim removed 4 bases at V and 7 bases at J, leaving 6 bases unmatched. The germline CDR1 and CDR2 sequences are SGHRS and YFSETQ. The CDR3, as DNA: TGCGCCAGCAGCATGCTTGACAGGGGGAATTCACCCCTCCACTTT. This codes for CASSMLDRGNSPLHF.

The genes are TRBV27 and TRBJ1-1; 7 bases map to TRBD1. The V and J ends lost 6 bases and 3 bases, in that order; junction bases with no gene match: 10. The germline V gene has CDR1 MNHEY and CDR2 SMNVEV (reference sequence). The CDR3 is made up of 15 amino acids. The CDR3 sequence: CASSADRARDTEAFF. The CDR3 DNA follows: TGTGCCAGCAGCGCCGACAGGGCTCGGGACACTGAAGCTTTCTTT.

The J gene is TRBJ1-4, the V gene TRBV5-1; possibly TRBD1 for D (5 bases). Germline values: CDR1 SGHRS, CDR2 YFSETQ. The ends were cut back, 1 base at V and 3 bases at J, with 10 bases in the middle. The CDR3 spans 15 residues. The CDR3 region is CASSLRGMANEKLFF. DNA of the CDR3: TGCGCCAGCAGCTTGAGGGGTATGGCTAATGAAAAACTGTTTTTT.

The chain carries TRBV7-2 and TRBJ2-1, with TRBD2 identical over 8 bases. Germline loops: CDR1 SGHTA, CDR2 FQGNSA. Losses at the gene ends were 2 bases for V and 7 bases for J; bases not matched to a gene: 7. The CDR3 extends over 15 amino acids. CDR3 region: CASSLTGGALNEQFF. As DNA, the CDR3 is TGTGCCAGCAGCTTAACCGGGGGGGCCCTTAATGAGCAGTTCTTC.

The chain employs TRBV2 and TRBJ2-7; TRBD1 matches 12 bases. Germline loops: CDR1 SNHLY, CDR2 FYNNEI. CDR3 length: 15 residues. V dropped 6 bases and J dropped 5; count of bases not matched to a gene: 8. The CDR3 region is CASSTPGQGADEQYF. The CDR3 bases are TGTGCCAGCAGCACTCCGGGACAGGGGGCAGACGAGCAGTACTTC.

In its sample, this clone was seen once. V usage is TRBV15 and J usage is TRBJ1-1; D gene ambiguous. V lost 5 bases, J lost 0 bases, and 10 bases lay in between. The CDR3 totals 14 residues. Germline loops: CDR1 LNHNV, CDR2 YYDKDF (reference sequence). Here the CDR3 reads CATSRAVMNTEAFF. In nucleotides, the CDR3 is TGTGCCACCAGCCGTGCAGTCATGAACACTGAAGCTTTCTTT.

This chain links TRBV20-1 with TRBJ2-7; TRBD2 aligns across 7 bases. Germline assignment: CDR1 DFQATT and CDR2 SNEGSKA (reference sequence). Unmatched junction bases numbered 17, after V lost 3 bases and J lost 6 bases. The length of the CDR3 is 16 residues. The CDR3 region is CSASGIQAGVKAEQYF. The CDR3 bases are TGCAGTGCTAGTGGAATCCAGGCGGGAGTTAAAGCCGAGCAGTACTTC.

The gene calls are TRBV5-1 and TRBJ2-6; D unclear. This CDR3 is built from 16 residues. V lost 0 bases and J lost 4, with 11 bases in between. Per the germline V gene, CDR1 is SGHRS and CDR2 is YFSETQ. The CDR3 region is CASSLEAGLGANVLTF. CDR3 nucleotide sequence: TGCGCCAGCAGCTTGGAGGCAGGTCTGGGGGCCAACGTCCTGACTTTC.

V usage is TRBV28 and J usage is TRBJ2-1; unclear D gene. The CDR3 is 12 residues long. The V end lost 5 bases, the J end lost 7 bases, and 9 bases lay between the germline ends. Per the germline V gene, CDR1 is MDHEN and CDR2 is SYDVKM. The CDR3 region is CASSAARNEQFF. CDR3 DNA sequence: TGTGCCAGCAGTGCCGCTAGGAATGAGCAGTTCTTC.

V and J are TRBV5-1 and TRBJ2-6, with 10 positions matching TRBD1. After removal of 6 bases from V and 0 bases from J, the junction contained 12 bases not matched to a gene. Germline lookup yields CDR1 SGHRS and CDR2 YFSETQ. The CDR3 loop spans 19 amino acids. Written as DNA, the CDR3 is TGCGCCAGCATGGGGACAGGGGTTCCTTTAGACTCTGGGGCCAACGTCCTGACTTTC. It encodes CASMGTGVPLDSGANVLTF.

This chain joins TRBV21-1 and TRBJ2-1; the D call TRBD1 from the table was never checked on the DNA. TRBV21-1 is a pseudogene locus. The CDR3 extends over 17 amino acids. The CDR3 loop is CASSPGPDRESYNEQFF. CDR3 coding DNA: TGTGCCAGCAGCCCTGGGCCGGACAGGGAATCCTACAATGAGCAGTTCTTC.

The V and J genes are TRBV10-1 and TRBJ2-3; the match to TRBD2 covers 14 bases. This CDR3 is 17 amino acids long. Germline CDR1 WNHNN, CDR2 SYGVQD (reference sequence). V lost 4 bases, J lost 3 bases, and 6 bases stayed unmatched. The CDR3 bases are TGCGCCAGCAGTGGACCGGGACTAGCGGGGGTAACAGATACGCAGTATTTT. It encodes CASSGPGLAGVTDTQYF.